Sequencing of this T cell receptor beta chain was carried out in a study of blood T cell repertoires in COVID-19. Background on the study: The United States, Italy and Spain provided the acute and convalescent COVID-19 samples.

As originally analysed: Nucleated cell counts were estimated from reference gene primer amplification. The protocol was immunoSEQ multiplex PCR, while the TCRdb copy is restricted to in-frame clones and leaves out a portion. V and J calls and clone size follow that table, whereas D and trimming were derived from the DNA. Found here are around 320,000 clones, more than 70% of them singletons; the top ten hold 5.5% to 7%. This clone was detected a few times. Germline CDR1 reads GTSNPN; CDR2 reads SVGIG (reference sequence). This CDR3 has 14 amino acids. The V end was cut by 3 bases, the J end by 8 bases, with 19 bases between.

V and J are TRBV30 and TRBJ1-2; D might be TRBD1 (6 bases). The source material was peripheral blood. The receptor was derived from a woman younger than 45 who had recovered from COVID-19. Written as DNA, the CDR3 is TGTGCCTGGAGCCCTTATACAGGGAGCTTGGGCTACACCTTC. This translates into CAWSPYTGSLGYTF.